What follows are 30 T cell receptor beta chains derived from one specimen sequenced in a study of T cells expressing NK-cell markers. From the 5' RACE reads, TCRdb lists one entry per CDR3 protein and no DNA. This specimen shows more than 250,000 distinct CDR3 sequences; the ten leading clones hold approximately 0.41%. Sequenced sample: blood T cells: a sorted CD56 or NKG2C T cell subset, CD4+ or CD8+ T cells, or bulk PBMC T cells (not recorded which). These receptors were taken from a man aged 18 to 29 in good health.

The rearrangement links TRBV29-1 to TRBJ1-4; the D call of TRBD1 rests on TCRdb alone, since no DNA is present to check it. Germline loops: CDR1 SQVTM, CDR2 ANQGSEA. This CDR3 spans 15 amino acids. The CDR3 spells CSVTQDSLTNEKLFF. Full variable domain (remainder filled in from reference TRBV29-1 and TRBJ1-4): SAVISQKPSRDICQRGTSLTIQCQVDSQVTMMFWYRQQPGQSLTLIATANQGSEATYESGFVIDKFPISRPNLTFSTLTVSNMSPEDSSIYLCSVTQDSLTNEKLFFGSGTQLSVL.

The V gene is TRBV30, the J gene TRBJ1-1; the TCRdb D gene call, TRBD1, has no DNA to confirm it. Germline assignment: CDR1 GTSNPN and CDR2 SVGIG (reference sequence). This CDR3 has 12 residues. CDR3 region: CAWRGTVTEAFF.

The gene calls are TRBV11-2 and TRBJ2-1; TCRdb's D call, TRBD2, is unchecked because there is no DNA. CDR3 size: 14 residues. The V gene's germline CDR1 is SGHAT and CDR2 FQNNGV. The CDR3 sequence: CASSLGSGYNEQFF. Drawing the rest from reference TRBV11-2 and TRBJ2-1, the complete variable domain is EAGVAQSPRYKIIEKRQSVAFWCNPISGHATLYWYQQILGQGPKLLIQFQNNGVVDDSQLPKDRFSAERLKGVDSTLKIQPAKLEDSAVYLCASSLGSGYNEQFFGPGTRLTVL.

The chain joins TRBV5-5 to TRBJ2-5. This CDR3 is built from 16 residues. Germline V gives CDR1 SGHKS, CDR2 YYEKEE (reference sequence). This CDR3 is CASSLDSIRPQETQYF.

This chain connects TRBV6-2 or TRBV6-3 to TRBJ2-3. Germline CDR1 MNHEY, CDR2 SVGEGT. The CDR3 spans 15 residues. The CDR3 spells CASRSSPQITDTQYF.

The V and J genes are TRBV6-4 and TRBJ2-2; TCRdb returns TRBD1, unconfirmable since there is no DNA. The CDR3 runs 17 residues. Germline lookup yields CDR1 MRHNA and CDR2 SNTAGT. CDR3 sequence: CASSTTGGGANTGELFF.

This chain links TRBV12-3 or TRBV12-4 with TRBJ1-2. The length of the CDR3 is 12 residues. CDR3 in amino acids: CASTSSFDGYTF.

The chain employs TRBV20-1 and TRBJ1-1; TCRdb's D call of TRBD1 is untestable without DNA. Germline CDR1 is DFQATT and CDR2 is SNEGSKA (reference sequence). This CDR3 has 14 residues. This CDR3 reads CSAPAAGEWTEAFF.

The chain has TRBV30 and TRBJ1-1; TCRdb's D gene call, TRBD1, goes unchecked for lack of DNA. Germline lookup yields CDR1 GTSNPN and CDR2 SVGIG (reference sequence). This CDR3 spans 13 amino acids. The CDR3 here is CAWGGTPNTEAFF.

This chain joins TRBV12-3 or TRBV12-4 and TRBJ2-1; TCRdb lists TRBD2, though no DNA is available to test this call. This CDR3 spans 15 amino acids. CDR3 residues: CASSPGLEVLNEQFF.

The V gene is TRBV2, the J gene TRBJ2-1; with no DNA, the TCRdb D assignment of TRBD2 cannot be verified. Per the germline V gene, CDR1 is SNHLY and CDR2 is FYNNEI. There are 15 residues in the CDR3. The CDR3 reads CASGALAAAINEQFF. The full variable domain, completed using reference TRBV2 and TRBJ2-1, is EPEVTQTPSHQVTQMGQEVILRCVPISNHLYFYWYRQILGQKVEFLVSFYNNEISEKSEIFDDQFSVERPDGSNFTLKIRSTKLEDSAMYFCASGALAAAINEQFFGPGTRLTVL.

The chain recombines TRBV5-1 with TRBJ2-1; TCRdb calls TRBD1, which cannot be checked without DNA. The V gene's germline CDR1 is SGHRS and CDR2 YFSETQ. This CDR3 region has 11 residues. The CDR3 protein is CASSLEGAHIF. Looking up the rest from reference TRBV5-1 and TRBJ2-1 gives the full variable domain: KAGVTQTPRYLIKTRGQQVTLSCSPISGHRSVSWYQQTPGQGLQFLFEYFSETQRNKGNFPGRFSGRQFSNSRSEMNVSTLELGDSALYLCASSLEGAHIFGPGTRLTVL.

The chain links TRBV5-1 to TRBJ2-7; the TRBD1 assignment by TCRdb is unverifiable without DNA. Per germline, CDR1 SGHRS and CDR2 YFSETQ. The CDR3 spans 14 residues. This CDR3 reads CASSRGRVDYEQYF.

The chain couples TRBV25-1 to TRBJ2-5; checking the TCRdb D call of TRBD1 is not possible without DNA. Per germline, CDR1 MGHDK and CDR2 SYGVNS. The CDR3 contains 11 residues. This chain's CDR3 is CASSNRAGDYF.

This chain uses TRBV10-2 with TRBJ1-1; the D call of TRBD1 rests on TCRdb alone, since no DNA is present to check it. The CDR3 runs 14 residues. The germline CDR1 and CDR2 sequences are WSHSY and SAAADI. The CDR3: CATKAGGGSTEAFF.

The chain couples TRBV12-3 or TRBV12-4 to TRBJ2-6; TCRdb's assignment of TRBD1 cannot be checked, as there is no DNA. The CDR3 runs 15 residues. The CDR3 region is CASRSRGLGANVLTF.

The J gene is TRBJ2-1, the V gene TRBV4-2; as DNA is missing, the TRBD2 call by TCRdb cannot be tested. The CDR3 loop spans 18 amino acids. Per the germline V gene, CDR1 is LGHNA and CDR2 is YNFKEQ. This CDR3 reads CASSQDSSGSPVWNEQFF.

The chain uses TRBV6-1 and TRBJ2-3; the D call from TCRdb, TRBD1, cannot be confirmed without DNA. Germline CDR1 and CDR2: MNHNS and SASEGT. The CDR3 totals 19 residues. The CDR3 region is CASSDPLGGTHTRSDTQYF.

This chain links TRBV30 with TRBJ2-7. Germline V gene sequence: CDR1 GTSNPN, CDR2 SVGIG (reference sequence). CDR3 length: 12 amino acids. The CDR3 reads CACGQEPYEQYF.

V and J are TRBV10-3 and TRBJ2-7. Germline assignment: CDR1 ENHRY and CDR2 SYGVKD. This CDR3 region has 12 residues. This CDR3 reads CAISDKLDEQYF.

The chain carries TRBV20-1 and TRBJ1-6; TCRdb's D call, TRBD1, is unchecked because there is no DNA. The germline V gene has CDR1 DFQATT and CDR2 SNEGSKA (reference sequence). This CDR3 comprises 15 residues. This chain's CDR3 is CSASGTPGENSPLHF.

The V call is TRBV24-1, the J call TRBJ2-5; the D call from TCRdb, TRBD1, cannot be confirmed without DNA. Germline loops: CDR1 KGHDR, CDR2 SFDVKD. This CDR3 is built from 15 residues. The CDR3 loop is CATSDPGQGHETQYF.

CDR3 loop: CSLKRGGRGRSETQYF. The chain recombines TRBV29-1 with TRBJ2-5; TCRdb returns TRBD1, unconfirmable since there is no DNA. The germline V gene has CDR1 SQVTM and CDR2 ANQGSEA. CDR3 length equals 16 residues.

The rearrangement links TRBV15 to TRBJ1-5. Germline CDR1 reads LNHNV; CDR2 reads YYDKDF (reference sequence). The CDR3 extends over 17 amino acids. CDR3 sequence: CATSRETAGNSNQPQHF. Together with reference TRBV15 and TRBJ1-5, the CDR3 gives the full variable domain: DAMVIQNPRYQVTQFGKPVTLSCSQTLNHNVMYWYQQKSSQAPKLLFHYYDKDFNNEADTPDNFQSRRPNTSFCFLDIRSPGLGDTAMYLCATSRETAGNSNQPQHFGDGTRLSIL.

Here the CDR3 reads CASSGRTVHDGYTF. This chain connects TRBV7-8 to TRBJ1-2; the D call of TRBD1 rests on TCRdb alone, since no DNA is present to check it. Germline V gene lookup returns CDR1 SGHVS and CDR2 FQNEAQ. The CDR3 is 14 residues long.

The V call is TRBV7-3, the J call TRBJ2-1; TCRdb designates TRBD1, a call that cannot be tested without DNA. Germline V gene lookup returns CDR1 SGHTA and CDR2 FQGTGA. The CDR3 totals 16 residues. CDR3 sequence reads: CASRSFVRGANNEQFF.

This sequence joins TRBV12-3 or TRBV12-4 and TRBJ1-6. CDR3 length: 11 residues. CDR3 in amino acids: CASGYNSPLHF.

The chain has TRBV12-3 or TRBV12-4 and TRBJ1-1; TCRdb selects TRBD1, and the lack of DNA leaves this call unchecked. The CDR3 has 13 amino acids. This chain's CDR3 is CASSGTANTEAFF.

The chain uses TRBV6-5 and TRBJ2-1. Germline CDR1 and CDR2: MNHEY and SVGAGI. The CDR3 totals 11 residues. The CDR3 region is CASSGSNEQFF.

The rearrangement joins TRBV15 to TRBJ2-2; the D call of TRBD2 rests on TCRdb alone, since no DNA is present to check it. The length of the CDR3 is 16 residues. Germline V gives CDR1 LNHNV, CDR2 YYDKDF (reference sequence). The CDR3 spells CATSVLSGRTTGELFF.